This entry is about one T cell receptor beta chain. Its specificity is not known. The PCR contained 60 Vbeta and 13 Jbeta primers. The method was immunoSEQ multiplex PCR; TCRdb's version includes in-frame clones alone and lacks a portion of them. The data hold tens of thousands of clones, with 60% to 80% observed a single time. CDR1 and CDR2 from the germline V gene are SGHRS and YFSETQ. Trimming stripped 1 base from V and 4 bases from J, with 13 bases between. The CDR3 is made up of 15 amino acids. The sample is drawn from a study of cytomegalovirus exposure and HLA in healthy donors. Study-wide points: A classifier reportedly called cytomegalovirus status with high sensitivity and specificity.

Although they were nominally healthy when sampled, donors likely had unrecorded immune exposures. The material sequenced was PBMCs. The V and J genes are TRBV5-1 and TRBJ2-3; D perhaps matches TRBD2 (7 bases). The receptor comes from a female donor in good health and CMV-seronegative. CDR3 loop: CASSLTGGIADTQYF. DNA of the CDR3: TGCGCCAGCAGCTTGACGGGGGGCATTGCAGATACGCAGTATTTT.